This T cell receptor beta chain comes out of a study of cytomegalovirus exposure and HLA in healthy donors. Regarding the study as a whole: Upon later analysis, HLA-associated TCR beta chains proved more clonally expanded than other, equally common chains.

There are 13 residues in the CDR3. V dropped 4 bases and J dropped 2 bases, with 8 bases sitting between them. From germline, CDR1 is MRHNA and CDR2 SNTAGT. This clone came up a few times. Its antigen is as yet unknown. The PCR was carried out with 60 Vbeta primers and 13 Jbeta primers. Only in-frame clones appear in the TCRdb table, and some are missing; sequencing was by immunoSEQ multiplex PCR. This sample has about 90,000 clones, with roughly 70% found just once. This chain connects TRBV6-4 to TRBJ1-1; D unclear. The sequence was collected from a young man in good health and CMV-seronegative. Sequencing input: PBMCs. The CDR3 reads CASSAGDNTEAFF. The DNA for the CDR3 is TGTGCCAGCAGTGCCGGAGATAACACTGAAGCTTTCTTT.